The 24 T cell receptor beta chains in this list originate from one sample, sequenced in a study of metastatic and nonmetastatic thyroid tumors. TCRdb re-processed the PCR reads through MiXCR. The sample lists more than 65,000 clones; 13% to 15% were seen once. Thyroid surgery had not been preceded by any treatment in any patient. The sequenced sample was blood. All receptors derive from a male donor with papillary thyroid cancer or a benign thyroid nodule (not recorded which). Some clones in this sample may be carry-over from other donors' samples.

As regards this clone: This could be a read error, since a much larger clone is one nucleotide away. This chain links TRBV7-7 with TRBJ1-1; D is undetermined. In germline, CDR1 is SSHAT, CDR2 FNYEAQ (reference sequence). This CDR3 comprises 13 residues. The DNA of the CDR3 is TGTGCTAGCATCTTAACAGAAAACACTGAAGCTTTCTTT. Translating it yields CASILTENTEAFF.

The table lists this clone with many counts. Here the CDR3 reads CASSQLASGRSSYNEQFF. CDR3 in DNA: TGTGCCAGCAGCCAACTTGCTAGCGGGCGAAGCTCCTACAATGAGCAGTTCTTC. This chain connects TRBV6-6 to TRBJ2-1, with TRBD2 matching over 8 bases. In germline, CDR1 is MNHNY, CDR2 SVGAGI (reference sequence). Trimming removed 6 bases from V and 0 bases from J; junction bases left unmatched: 13. The CDR3 sequence is 18 residues long.

This clone was seen repeatedly, ten times or more. This chain connects TRBV6-5 to TRBJ2-1, with D unclear. The germline gives CDR1 MNHEY, CDR2 SVGAGI. The V and J ends lost 4 bases and 6 bases respectively, with 19 bases between them. The CDR3 is made up of 16 amino acids. The CDR3 DNA reads as TGTGCCAGCAGTTGGTCAGCCGGAAAAGGGCTCAATGAGCAGTTCTTC. Translating gives CASSWSAGKGLNEQFF.

This clone was recorded at least ten times. This chain connects TRBV5-6 to TRBJ1-2, with 9 bases identical to TRBD1. The CDR3 is made up of 15 amino acids. V dropped 4 bases and J dropped 7; count of bases not matched to a gene: 11. Germline values: CDR1 SGHDT, CDR2 YYEEEE. For the CDR3, the DNA is TGTGCCAGCAGCCCTATTTCTACAGGGGGCGGTGGCTACACCTTC. It specifies CASSPISTGGGGYTF.

In this sample, this clone turned up many times. The chain uses TRBV3-1 and TRBJ2-1; D gene ambiguous. The CDR3 has 16 amino acids. Trimming took 4 bases from V and 0 from J, leaving 13 bases between them. Per germline, CDR1 LGHDT and CDR2 YNNKEL (reference sequence). CDR3 residues: CASSPPRGFSYNEQFF. In DNA form, the CDR3 reads TGTGCCAGCAGCCCCCCCCGTGGGTTCTCCTACAATGAGCAGTTCTTC.

This clone was recorded at least ten times. The rearrangement joins TRBV18 to TRBJ2-1; 7 positions agree with TRBD1. With V trimmed by 3 bases and J by 5 bases, 4 bases remained unmatched. CDR1 is KGHSH and CDR2 is LQKENI in the germline V gene. This CDR3 spans 14 amino acids. CDR3 DNA: TGTGCCAGCTCACCCCTGACAGGGAACAATGAGCAGTTCTTC. Its translation: CASSPLTGNNEQFF.

There are many counts of this clone. J is TRBJ2-4 and V is TRBV20-1; 10 bases are shared with TRBD2. Germline CDR1 reads DFQATT; CDR2 reads SNEGSKA (reference sequence). This CDR3 comprises 16 residues. J lost 6 bases, V lost 6 bases, and 14 bases had no gene match. CDR3 coding DNA: TGCAGTGCCCGCGGGACTAGCGAAAAGGGCGGAAACATTCAGTACTTC. Its translation is CSARGTSEKGGNIQYF.

This clone came up many times. The rearrangement joins TRBV7-8 to TRBJ2-3, with D possibly being TRBD2 (5 bases). CDR3 length: 15 residues. Trimming pared 2 bases from V and 2 bases from J, leaving 11 bases between. The germline V gene has CDR1 SGHVS and CDR2 FQNEAQ. This CDR3 is CASSLKRSFTDTQYF. The CDR3, as DNA: TGTGCCAGCAGCTTAAAGCGGAGCTTCACAGATACGCAGTATTTT.

The sample holds many counts of this clone. CDR3 sequence: CASGPGQLDVEQYF. In DNA form, the CDR3 reads TGTGCCAGCGGGCCGGGACAGCTGGATGTCGAGCAGTACTTC. The chain has TRBV5-6 and TRBJ2-7, with 7 bases matching TRBD1. The CDR3 runs 14 residues. V was pared by 7 bases and J by 6 bases, with 13 bases of the junction left unmatched. Germline loops: CDR1 SGHDT, CDR2 YYEEEE.

V gene TRBV20-1 combines with J gene TRBJ2-7; a weak D match, TRBD2 (6 bases). V shed 4 bases and J shed 0 bases, with 10 bases lying between them. The CDR3 has 13 residues. CDR1 DFQATT and CDR2 SNEGSKA come from the germline V gene (reference sequence). CDR3 bases: TGCAGTGCTACCCCGGACTACTCCTACGAGCAGTACTTC. It translates to CSATPDYSYEQYF.

At least ten counts were recorded for this clone. The chain carries TRBV5-5 and TRBJ1-2, with a tentative D call TRBD1 (6 bases). The V gene lost 4 bases and the J gene lost 4 bases, with 11 bases spanning the gap. Germline CDR1 reads SGHKS; CDR2 reads YYEKEE (reference sequence). CDR3 length equals 13 residues. CDR3 region: CASSLRGSYGYTF. In DNA, the CDR3 is TGTGCCAGCAGCCTCAGGGGAAGCTATGGCTACACCTTC.

This clone was seen repeatedly, ten times or more. The gene calls are TRBV28 and TRBJ2-1, with D perhaps matching TRBD2 (6 bases). The ends were cut back, 2 bases at V and 5 bases at J, with 19 bases in the middle. The CDR3 length is 17 residues. The germline V gene encodes CDR1 MDHEN and CDR2 SYDVKM. The chain's CDR3 is CASSLQALRTINNEQFF. CDR3 nucleotides: TGTGCCAGCAGTTTACAAGCTCTCCGGACTATTAACAATGAGCAGTTCTTC.

The chain has TRBV10-3 and TRBJ2-3, with 9 bases fitting TRBD2. Germline V gene data show CDR1 as ENHRY and CDR2 as SYGVKD. Trimming took 0 bases from V and 5 from J; bases not matched to a gene: 9. The CDR3 has 17 amino acids. CDR3 loop: CAISESRLAGSQDTQYF. CDR3 coding DNA: TGTGCCATCAGTGAGTCTCGGCTAGCGGGAAGTCAAGATACGCAGTATTTT.

The sample holds a few counts of this clone. V is TRBV15 and J is TRBJ2-1; 11 nucleotides match TRBD2. In germline, CDR1 is LNHNV, CDR2 YYDKDF (reference sequence). V shed 1 base and J 7 bases; nucleotides not matched to a gene: 9. This CDR3 comprises 17 residues. CDR3 DNA sequence: TGTGCCACCAGCAGAGTCAAAACTAGCGGGAGTGGTAATGAGCAGTTCTTC. It encodes CATSRVKTSGSGNEQFF.

The chain joins TRBV6-1 to TRBJ2-7; D is possibly TRBD2 (5 bases). Germline V lookup: CDR1 MNHNS, CDR2 SASEGT. Between the trimmed V and J ends, which lost 2 bases and 5 bases, there was a span of 16 bases. The CDR3 is 15 amino acids. The CDR3: CASSESTGEGHEQYV. The CDR3 nucleotides are TGTGCCAGCAGTGAATCTACCGGTGAGGGTCACGAGCAGTACGTC.

This clone was counted ten times or more. The chain links TRBV20-1 to TRBJ2-1; perhaps TRBD1 as D (5 bases). The V end was cut by 4 bases, the J end by 0 bases, with 13 bases between. The CDR3 is made up of 15 amino acids. The germline CDR1 and CDR2 sequences are DFQATT and SNEGSKA (reference sequence). CDR3 nucleotide sequence: TGCAGTGCTAACACCGGACACCGCTCCTACAATGAGCAGTTCTTC. Residues: CSANTGHRSYNEQFF.

This clone was recorded many times. At one end the junction does not follow the germline gene, possibly because of a read error. This CDR3 reads CASSQLRELFF. CDR3 sequence (DNA): TGTGCCAGCAGCCAATTAAGGGAACTGTTTTTT. The chain employs TRBV3-1 and TRBJ2-2, with D unresolved. The germline gives CDR1 LGHDT, CDR2 YNNKEL (reference sequence). The CDR3 loop spans 11 amino acids.

There are a few counts of this clone. This may come from a read error, since a much larger clone is one base off. This chain connects TRBV25-1 to TRBJ2-1, with 8 bases fitting TRBD2. This CDR3 is built from 16 residues. V shed 7 bases and J 7 bases; nucleotides not matched to a gene: 15. Looked up from germline, CDR1 is MGHDK and CDR2 is SYGVNS. CDR3 protein: CASTEGAGVPRNEQFF. The CDR3 nucleotides read TGTGCCAGCACAGAGGGAGCGGGAGTCCCGCGGAATGAGCAGTTCTTC. Drawing the rest from reference TRBV25-1 and TRBJ2-1, the complete variable domain is EADIYQTPRYLVIGTGKKITLECSQTMGHDKMYWYQQDPGMELHLIHYSYGVNSTEKGDLSSESTVSRIRTEHFPLTLESARPSHTSQYLCASTEGAGVPRNEQFFGPGTRLTVL.

The chain joins TRBV20-1 to TRBJ1-5; no clear D gene. Trimming cost V 6 bases and J 2 bases, with 11 bases left between them. Per germline, CDR1 DFQATT and CDR2 SNEGSKA (reference sequence). This CDR3 has 13 amino acids. The CDR3 here is CSARTHGNQPQHF. The CDR3 DNA sequence: TGCAGTGCACGGACTCATGGCAATCAGCCCCAGCATTTT.

This clone appeared a few times. The chain has TRBV10-3 and TRBJ2-7; D ambiguous. Germline loops: CDR1 ENHRY, CDR2 SYGVKD. This CDR3 is 15 amino acids long. The V end was cut by 11 bases, the J end by 4 bases, with 24 bases between. CDR3 in amino acids: CAPPRPEGWSYEQYV. The CDR3 nucleotides are TGTGCCCCCCCCCGGCCCGAAGGATGGTCTTACGAGCAGTACGTC.

This clone was observed many times. V is TRBV15 and J is TRBJ1-6, with D uncertain. The V gene lost 1 base and the J gene lost 7 bases, with 2 bases spanning the gap. The CDR3 sequence is 12 residues long. Germline CDR1 reads LNHNV; CDR2 reads YYDKDF (reference sequence). The CDR3 here is CATSRVNSPLHF. Here the CDR3 DNA reads TGTGCCACCAGCAGAGTAAATTCACCCCTCCACTTT.

The sample holds many counts of this clone. The rearrangement uses TRBV11-2 and TRBJ2-4; 11 bases are shared with TRBD2. CDR1 is SGHAT, CDR2 FQNNGV, per germline. J gave up 3 bases and V 1 base, and 17 bases lay outside the gene matches. The CDR3 loop spans 21 amino acids. The CDR3 protein is CASSLGGFTGLAVPLKNIQYF. The CDR3 DNA is TGTGCCAGCAGCTTAGGGGGCTTCACGGGACTAGCGGTCCCCCTCAAAAACATTCAGTACTTC. Drawing the rest from reference TRBV11-2 and TRBJ2-4, the complete variable domain is EAGVAQSPRYKIIEKRQSVAFWCNPISGHATLYWYQQILGQGPKLLIQFQNNGVVDDSQLPKDRFSAERLKGVDSTLKIQPAKLEDSAVYLCASSLGGFTGLAVPLKNIQYFGAGTRLSVL.

This clone was found many times. The rearrangement uses TRBV7-9 and TRBJ1-1; the D is unclear. Trimming shortened V by 4 bases and J by 1 base, and 13 bases separated the two germline ends. This CDR3 contains 15 residues. Germline assignment: CDR1 SEHNR and CDR2 FQNEAQ (reference sequence). The CDR3 is CASSSFDIRNTEAFF. Written as DNA, the CDR3 is TGTGCCAGCAGCTCGTTCGACATCCGGAACACTGAAGCTTTCTTT. Together with reference TRBV7-9 and TRBJ1-1, the CDR3 gives the full variable domain: DTGVSQNPRHKITKRGQNVTFRCDPISEHNRLYWYRQTLGQGPEFLTYFQNEAQLEKSRLLSDRFSAERPKGSFSTLEIQRTEQGDSAMYLCASSSFDIRNTEAFFGQGTRLTVV.

Notes on this clone: The junction shows a germline mismatch at one end, possibly a read error. This chain uses TRBV3-1 with TRBJ2-2, with 10 positions matching TRBD2. The CDR3 consists of 16 residues. In germline, CDR1 is LGHDT, CDR2 YNNKEL (reference sequence). The CDR3 spells CASSPPGLAISGELLF. As DNA, the CDR3 is TGTGCCAGCAGCCCACCGGGACTAGCGATTTCTGGGGAGCTGCTTTTT.